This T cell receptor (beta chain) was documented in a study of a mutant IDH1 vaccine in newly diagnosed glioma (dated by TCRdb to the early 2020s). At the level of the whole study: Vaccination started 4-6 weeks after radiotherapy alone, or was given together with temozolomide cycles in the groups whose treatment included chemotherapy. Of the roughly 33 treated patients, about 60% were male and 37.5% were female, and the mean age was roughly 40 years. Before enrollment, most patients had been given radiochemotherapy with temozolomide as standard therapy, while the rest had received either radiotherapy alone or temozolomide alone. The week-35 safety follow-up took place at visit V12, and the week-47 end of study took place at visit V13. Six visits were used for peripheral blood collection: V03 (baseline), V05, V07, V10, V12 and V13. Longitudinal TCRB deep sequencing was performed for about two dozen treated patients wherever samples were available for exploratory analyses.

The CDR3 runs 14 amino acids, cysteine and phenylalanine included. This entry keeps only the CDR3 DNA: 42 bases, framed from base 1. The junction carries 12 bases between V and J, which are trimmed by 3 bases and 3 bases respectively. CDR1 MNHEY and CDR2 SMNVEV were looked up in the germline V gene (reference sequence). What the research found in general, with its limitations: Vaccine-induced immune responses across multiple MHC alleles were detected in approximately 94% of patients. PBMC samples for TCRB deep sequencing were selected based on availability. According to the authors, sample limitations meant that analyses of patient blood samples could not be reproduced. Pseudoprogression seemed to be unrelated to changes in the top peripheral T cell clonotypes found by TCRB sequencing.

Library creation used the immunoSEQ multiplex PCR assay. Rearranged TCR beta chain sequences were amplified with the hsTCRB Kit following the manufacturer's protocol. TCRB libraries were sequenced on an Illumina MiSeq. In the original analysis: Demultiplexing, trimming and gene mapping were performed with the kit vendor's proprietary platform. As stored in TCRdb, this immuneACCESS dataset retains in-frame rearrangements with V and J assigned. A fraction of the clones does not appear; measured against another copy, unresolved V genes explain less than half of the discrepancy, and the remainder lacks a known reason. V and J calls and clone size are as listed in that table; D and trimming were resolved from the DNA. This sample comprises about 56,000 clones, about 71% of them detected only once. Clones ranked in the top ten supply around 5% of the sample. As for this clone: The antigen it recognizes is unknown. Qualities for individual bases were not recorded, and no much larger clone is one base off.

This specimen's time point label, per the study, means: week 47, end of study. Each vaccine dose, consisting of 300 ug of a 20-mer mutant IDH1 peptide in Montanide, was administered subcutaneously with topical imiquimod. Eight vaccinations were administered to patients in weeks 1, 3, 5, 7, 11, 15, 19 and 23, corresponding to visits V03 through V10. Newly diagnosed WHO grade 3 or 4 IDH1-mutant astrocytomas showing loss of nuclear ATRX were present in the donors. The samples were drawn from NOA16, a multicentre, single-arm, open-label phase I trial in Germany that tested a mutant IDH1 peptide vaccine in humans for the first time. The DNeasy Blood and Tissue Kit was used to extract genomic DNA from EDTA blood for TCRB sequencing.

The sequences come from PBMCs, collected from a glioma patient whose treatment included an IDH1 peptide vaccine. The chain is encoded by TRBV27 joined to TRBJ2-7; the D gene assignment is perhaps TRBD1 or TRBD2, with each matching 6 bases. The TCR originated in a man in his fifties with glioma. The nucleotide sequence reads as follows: TGTGCCAGCAGTTTGGCCGGGGGCCACTACGAGCAGTACTTC. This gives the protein CASSLAGGHYEQYF.